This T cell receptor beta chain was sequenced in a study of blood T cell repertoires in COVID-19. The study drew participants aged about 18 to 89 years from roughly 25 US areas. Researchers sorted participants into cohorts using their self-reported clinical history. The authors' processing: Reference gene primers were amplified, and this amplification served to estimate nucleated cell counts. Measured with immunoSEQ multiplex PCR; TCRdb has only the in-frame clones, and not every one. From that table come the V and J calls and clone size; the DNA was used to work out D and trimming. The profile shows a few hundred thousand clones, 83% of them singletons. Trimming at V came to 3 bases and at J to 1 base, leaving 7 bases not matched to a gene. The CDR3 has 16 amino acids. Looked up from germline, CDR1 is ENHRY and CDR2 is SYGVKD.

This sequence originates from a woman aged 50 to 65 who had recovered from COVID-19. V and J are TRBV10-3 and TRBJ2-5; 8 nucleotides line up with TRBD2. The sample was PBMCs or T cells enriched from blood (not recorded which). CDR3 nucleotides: TGTGCCATCAGTGAAACTAGCGGAAGGCGCCAAGAGACCCAGTACTTC. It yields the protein CAISETSGRRQETQYF.